Listed below are T cell receptor beta chains from one sample, sequenced in a study of T cell repertoires in cytomegalovirus infection. TCRdb recomputed calls from the reads with MiXCR, one row per CDR3 protein. The data contain 600,000 to 800,000 distinct CDR3 sequences, 24% of them singletons. Material for sequencing was CD8+ T cells from PBMCs. The source is a human donor in good health (CMV status not recorded). Some clones in this sample may be carry-over from other donors' samples. The CDR3 runs from the conserved cysteine through the conserved F or W. Each record gives: V gene, J gene, clone size, D gene, CDR3 DNA, CDR3 protein. D genes are given only for firm matches. A row's size may be missing; if present it is once, few, many or a size class.

V: TRBV29-1
J: TRBJ1-1
size: few
D: TRBD1
DNA: TGCAGCGTTTCGTCAGGGCAGGGGGCTATAACGAATGAAGCTTTCTTT
CDR3: CSVSSGQGAITNEAFF

V: TRBV27
J: TRBJ2-1
size: few
D: TRBD1
DNA: TGTGCCATTTCGAGACAGGGAAGCTTCTACAATGAGCAGTTCTTC
CDR3: CAISRQGSFYNEQFF

V: TRBV7-9
J: TRBJ2-5
size: many
D: TRBD2
DNA: TGTGCCAGCAGACCTCCGGGACTAGCACAAGAGACCCAGTACTTC
CDR3: CASRPPGLAQETQYF

V: TRBV5-6
J: TRBJ2-7
size: many
D: NA
DNA: TGTGCCAGCAGCTGGTGGGGAAACGAGCAGTACTTC
CDR3: CASSWWGNEQYF

V: TRBV28
J: TRBJ2-5
size: few
D: NA
DNA: TGTGCCAGCAGACTCCCCAGGCGGGGAGAGACCCAGTACTTC
CDR3: CASRLPRRGETQYF

V: TRBV20-1
J: TRBJ1-5
size: few
D: NA
DNA: TGCAGTGCTAGGGTTTATGTGGGAAATCAGCCCCAGCATTTT
CDR3: CSARVYVGNQPQHF

V: TRBV28
J: TRBJ2-1
size: few
D: TRBD2
DNA: TGTGCCAGCCCGCCCGGGACTAGCTCCTACAATGAGCAGTTCTTC
CDR3: CASPPGTSSYNEQFF

V: TRBV7-9
J: TRBJ1-1
size: many
D: TRBD1
DNA: TGTGCCAGCAGCACCCGGGACAGGGGACCGAACACTGAAGCTTTCTTT
CDR3: CASSTRDRGPNTEAFF

V: TRBV9
J: TRBJ1-6
size: NA
D: TRBD1
DNA: TGTGCCAGCAGCCCTGGGACAGCATCTAATTCACCCCTCCACTTT
CDR3: CASSPGTASNSPLHF

V: TRBV10-3
J: TRBJ1-1
size: few
D: NA
DNA: TGTGCCATCAGTGAGTCGGTTGAAGCTTTCTTT
CDR3: CAISESVEAFF

V: TRBV12-3/TRBV12-4
J: TRBJ2-7
size: few
D: NA
DNA: TGTGCCAGCAGTCCGAACGCCGGGACATTCACAACCTACGAGCAGTACTTC
CDR3: CASSPNAGTFTTYEQYF

V: TRBV6-1
J: TRBJ1-2
size: NA
D: NA
DNA: TGTGCCAGCAGTCCCGGGACCTATGGCTACACCTTC
CDR3: CASSPGTYGYTF

V: TRBV7-9
J: TRBJ2-1
size: many
D: TRBD2
DNA: TGTGCCAGCAGCTTAACTAGCGGGGGGGCATACTACAATGAGCAGTTCTTC
CDR3: CASSLTSGGAYYNEQFF

V: TRBV6-5
J: TRBJ2-3
size: many
D: NA
DNA: TGTGCCAGCAGTCCGAGACAGATTCGCAGCACAGATACGCAGTATTTT
CDR3: CASSPRQIRSTDTQYF

V: TRBV7-9
J: TRBJ1-2
size: NA
D: NA
DNA: TGTGTCAGCAGAGAAGGCTATGGCTACACCTTC
CDR3: CVSREGYGYTF

V: TRBV10-3
J: TRBJ1-2
size: few
D: NA
DNA: TGTGCCATCCGAACAGTTGATGGCTACACCTTC
CDR3: CAIRTVDGYTF

V: TRBV7-2
J: TRBJ2-5
size: many
D: NA
DNA: TGTGCCAGCAGCTCCGCCCCAGCGAACTTCAAAGAGACCCAGTACTTC
CDR3: CASSSAPANFKETQYF

V: TRBV10-3
J: TRBJ2-3
size: NA
D: NA
DNA: TGTGCCATCAGTGATGTTAGCGGAGATACGCAGTATTTT
CDR3: CAISDVSGDTQYF

V: TRBV2
J: TRBJ2-5
size: few
D: TRBD2
DNA: TGTGCCACCTGGGGGGGGAGAGAGACCCAGTACTTC
CDR3: CATWGGRETQYF

V: TRBV5-1
J: TRBJ2-1
size: NA
D: TRBD1
DNA: TGCGCCAGCAGCTGGACAGGGGATGCTGGGTACTCGGGGGATGAGCAGTTCTTC
CDR3: CASSWTGDAGYSGDEQFF

V: TRBV7-9
J: TRBJ2-1
size: few
D: NA
DNA: TGTGCCTCTCCCGAGGATGAGCAGTTCTTC
CDR3: CASPEDEQFF

V: TRBV28
J: TRBJ2-3
size: once
D: NA
DNA: TGTGCCAGCAGTACTATTAAAGGGCTAGATCCAGTGGGGGCAGATACGCAGTATTTT
CDR3: CASSTIKGLDPVGADTQYF

V: TRBV15
J: TRBJ2-1
size: NA
D: NA
DNA: TGTGCCACCAGCAGAGATAAAGGACTGTACAATGAGCAGTTCTTC
CDR3: CATSRDKGLYNEQFF